These 3 T cell receptor beta chains were all obtained from the same sample, sequenced in a study of CD4 T cells in relation to SARS-CoV-2 and coronaviruses. The antigens for these receptors are not known. TCRdb's table, derived via immunoSEQ multiplex PCR, lists solely in-frame clones and lacks some. The table includes about 19,000 clones, about three quarters detected once. The unexposed donors gave CD4+ T cells in about 2011-2018, prior to COVID-19. The cells were cultured for roughly 11 days before CD4+ T cells were isolated. The sequenced material came from CD4+ T cells from PBMCs, cultured in vitro. These receptors all come from a human donor in good health.

This chain uses TRBV10-2 with TRBJ1-3; 7 bases map to TRBD1. J lost 0 bases, V lost 7 bases, and 3 bases had no gene match. The V gene's germline CDR1 is WSHSY and CDR2 SAAADI. There are 14 residues in the CDR3. The CDR3 DNA reads TGCGCCAGCATTTCAGGGGGCTCTGGAAACACCATATATTTT. Its translation is CASISGGSGNTIYF.

This chain joins TRBV2 and TRBJ1-5, with 8 bases lining up with TRBD1. With 8 bases clipped from V and 5 bases from J, the junction kept 5 bases outside the gene matches. The CDR3 length is 13 residues. Germline CDR1 and CDR2: SNHLY and FYNNEI. CDR3 in DNA: TGTGCCAGCTGCGGACAGGGTGATCAGCCCCAGCATTTT. This encodes CASCGQGDQPQHF. The variable domain in full, with the rest retrieved from reference TRBV2 and TRBJ1-5, is EPEVTQTPSHQVTQMGQEVILRCVPISNHLYFYWYRQILGQKVEFLVSFYNNEISEKSEIFDDQFSVERPDGSNFTLKIRSTKLEDSAMYFCASCGQGDQPQHFGDGTRLSIL.

The chain uses TRBV4-3 and TRBJ1-4; 9 bases fit TRBD1. Germline V CDR1 and CDR2: LGHNA, YSLEER. CDR3 length equals 15 residues. Trimming took 3 bases from V and 7 from J; bases not matched to a gene: 6. DNA of the CDR3: TGCGCCAGCAGCCAGAACAGGGGGCCTGCTGAAAAACTGTTTTTT. Amino acids: CASSQNRGPAEKLFF.